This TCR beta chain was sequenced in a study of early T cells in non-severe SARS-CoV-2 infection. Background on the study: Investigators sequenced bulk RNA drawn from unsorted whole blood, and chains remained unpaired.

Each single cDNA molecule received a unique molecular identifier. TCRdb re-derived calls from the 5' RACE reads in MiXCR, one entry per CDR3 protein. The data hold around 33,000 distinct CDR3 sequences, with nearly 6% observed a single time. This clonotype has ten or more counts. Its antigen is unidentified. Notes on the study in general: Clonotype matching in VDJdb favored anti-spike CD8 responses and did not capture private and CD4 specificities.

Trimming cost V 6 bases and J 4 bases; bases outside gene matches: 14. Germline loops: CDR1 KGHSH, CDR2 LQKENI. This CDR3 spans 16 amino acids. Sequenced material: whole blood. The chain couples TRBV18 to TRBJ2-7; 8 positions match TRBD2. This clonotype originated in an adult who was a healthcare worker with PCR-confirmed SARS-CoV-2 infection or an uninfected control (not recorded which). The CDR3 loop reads CASSINPSGRRYEQYF. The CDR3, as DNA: TGTGCCAGCTCGATCAACCCCAGCGGGAGAAGGTACGAGCAGTACTTC.